Following are 10 T cell receptor beta chains from one sample sequenced in a study of T cells after yellow fever vaccination. MiXCR was run by TCRdb on the 5' RACE reads, yielding one entry per CDR3 protein. Of under 500,000 distinct CDR3 sequences in the sample, 15% to 20% were seen once. This material consisted of PBMCs, taken before the yellow fever booster vaccination. Source of these receptors: a young man who received the YFV17D yellow fever vaccine.

This clonotype was observed a handful of times. The V and J genes are TRBV7-2 and TRBJ2-7; possibly TRBD1 for D (6 bases). This CDR3 spans 14 amino acids. The V gene's germline CDR1 is SGHTA and CDR2 FQGNSA. The V end lost 5 bases, the J end lost 2 bases, and 13 bases lay between the germline ends. The CDR3 sequence is CASSPSRGPYEQYF. CDR3 nucleotides: TGTGCCAGCAGCCCCTCCAGGGGCCCCTACGAGCAGTACTTC.

This clonotype showed up just a few times. This sequence joins TRBV7-9 and TRBJ2-3; 9 bases agree with TRBD2. Looked up from germline, CDR1 is SEHNR and CDR2 is FQNEAQ (reference sequence). The ends lost 4 bases at V and 2 bases at J; junction bases unmatched: 7. This CDR3 comprises 16 residues. CDR3 residues: CASSSLSGGITDTQYF. CDR3 nucleotide sequence: TGTGCCAGCAGCTCCTTGAGCGGGGGGATCACAGATACGCAGTATTTT. Supplemented by reference TRBV7-9 and TRBJ2-3, the full variable domain reads DTGVSQNPRHKITKRGQNVTFRCDPISEHNRLYWYRQTLGQGPEFLTYFQNEAQLEKSRLLSDRFSAERPKGSFSTLEIQRTEQGDSAMYLCASSSLSGGITDTQYFGPGTRLTVL.

This rearrangement joins TRBV7-8 to TRBJ1-5; 12 bases agree with TRBD1. J was trimmed by 7 bases and V by 5 bases; bases with no gene match: 9. Germline V lookup: CDR1 SGHVS, CDR2 FQNEAQ. CDR3 length: 16 residues. The CDR3 DNA is TGTGCCAGCAGCCTCCGGGACAGGGGGCCGGAACAGCCCCAGCATTTT. Its translation: CASSLRDRGPEQPQHF.

V gene TRBV7-9 combines with J gene TRBJ1-2; D not certain. The germline gives CDR1 SEHNR, CDR2 FQNEAQ (reference sequence). The CDR3 has 12 residues. The V end lost 5 bases, the J end lost 8 bases, and 12 bases lay between the germline ends. The CDR3: CASSPWNSGYTF. CDR3 nucleotide sequence: TGTGCCAGCAGCCCTTGGAATTCAGGCTACACCTTC.

The chain employs TRBV12-3 or TRBV12-4 and TRBJ2-7; TRBD1 matches at 9 bases. The CDR3 runs 14 residues. Trimming at V came to 6 bases and at J to 0 bases, leaving 3 bases not matched to a gene. The CDR3 loop reads CASRRDRVSYEQYF. In DNA form, the CDR3 reads TGTGCCAGCAGAAGGGACAGGGTCTCCTACGAGCAGTACTTC.

This clonotype was observed a handful of times. V is TRBV7-2 and J is TRBJ1-2; 10 nucleotides agree with TRBD1. V gave up 5 bases and J gave up 8 bases; unmatched junction bases: 8. CDR3 length: 14 amino acids. Germline CDR1 is SGHTA and CDR2 is FQGNSA. This chain's CDR3 is CASSAGQGERGYTF. The CDR3 DNA reads TGTGCCAGCAGCGCTGGACAGGGGGAACGCGGCTACACCTTC.

The chain combines TRBV18 with TRBJ2-3; D remains ambiguous. The CDR3 is 14 amino acids. Germline CDR1 reads KGHSH; CDR2 reads LQKENI. V was trimmed by 3 bases and J by 2 bases, leaving 9 bases between them. CDR3 DNA: TGTGCCAGCTCACCCAACAAGCTCACAGATACGCAGTATTTT. Translated, it gives CASSPNKLTDTQYF. Full variable domain (remainder filled in from reference TRBV18 and TRBJ2-3): NAGVMQNPRHLVRRRGQEARLRCSPMKGHSHVYWYRQLPEEGLKFMVYLQKENIIDESGMPKERFSAEFPKEGPSILRIQQVVRGDSAAYFCASSPNKLTDTQYFGPGTRLTVL.

V is TRBV5-1 and J is TRBJ2-3; maybe TRBD1 (7 bases). Germline V gene sequence: CDR1 SGHRS, CDR2 YFSETQ. CDR3 length equals 15 residues. V dropped 4 bases and J dropped 0 bases, with 12 bases sitting between them. The CDR3 nucleotides read TGCGCCAGCAGCCCCAGGGGGACTAGCACAGATACGCAGTATTTT. This translates into CASSPRGTSTDTQYF.

This clonotype was seen more than once but under ten times. The J gene is TRBJ2-5, the V gene TRBV10-3; 7 bases match TRBD1. The CDR3 sequence is 12 residues long. With V trimmed by 10 bases and J by 4 bases, 6 bases remained unmatched. Germline values: CDR1 ENHRY, CDR2 SYGVKD. The CDR3 DNA reads as TGTGCCACCACAGGGGTGGGAGAGACCCAGTACTTC. It encodes CATTGVGETQYF.

This clonotype was counted a few times. The chain couples TRBV5-1 to TRBJ2-4; D ambiguous. Germline CDR1 SGHRS, CDR2 YFSETQ. The CDR3 is 14 residues long. The V end lost 0 bases, the J end lost 6 bases, and 10 bases lay between the germline ends. CDR3 coding DNA: TGCGCCAGCAGCTTGGGACACGGAGCAAACATTCAGTACTTC. Its protein product is CASSLGHGANIQYF.